This T cell receptor beta chain was sequenced for a study of CD8 T cells in Susac syndrome. Study-wide results and limits: CD4+ T cell repertoires in Susac syndrome exhibited no evidence of clonal expansion.

The CDR3 has 17 amino acids. After extraction with the RNeasy kit, about 0.5 to 1 ug of the RNA was reverse transcribed using random hexamers. The method of amplification for TCR beta CDR3 was immunoSEQ multiplex PCR, covering 54 Vbeta and 13 Jbeta. TCRdb fed the immunoSEQ multiplex PCR reads into MiXCR, producing one record per CDR3 protein. The sample has about 140,000 distinct CDR3 sequences; around 93% are singletons. Remarks on this clonotype: The antigen is not known.

This TCR derives from a human donor with Susac syndrome. The material sequenced was CD4+ T cells from PBMCs. The chain couples TRBV21-1 to TRBJ1-5; TRBD1 reflects the table's D call only, with no check against the DNA. TRBV21-1 is annotated as a pseudogene. The CDR3 nucleotides read TGTGCCAGCAGCAAAGAGAGGGAGGACAGGGCAAATCAGCCCCAGCATTTT. Encoded protein: CASSKEREDRANQPQHF.